The 9 T cell receptor beta chains presented below share a single source sample, sequenced in a study of long-term antiretroviral therapy in people with HIV. Running of the v3.0 immunoSEQ assay took place at survey level. Produced via immunoSEQ multiplex PCR; TCRdb's table is partial and in-frame only. The data contain 20,000 or so clones, roughly 84% of them singletons. Material: unsorted PBMCs, obtained 0.9 years after starting antiretroviral therapy. The receptor source for this set is a man younger than 35 with HIV.

The chain combines TRBV6-5 with TRBJ1-2, with D possibly matching TRBD1 (6 bases). With 6 bases removed from V and 5 bases from J, the gap between germline ends came to 10 bases. Germline V gene data show CDR1 as MNHEY and CDR2 as SVGAGI. The CDR3 length is 12 residues. This CDR3 is CASRTGGYGYTF. The CDR3 bases are TGTGCCAGCAGGACAGGAGGGTATGGCTACACCTTC.

V usage is TRBV28 and J usage is TRBJ2-5, with D possibly being TRBD1 or TRBD2 (5 bases each). The CDR3 spans 14 residues. Germline loops: CDR1 MDHEN, CDR2 SYDVKM. Trimming took 5 bases from V and 4 from J, leaving 14 bases between them. CDR3 bases: TGTGCCAGCAGTCCCTCAAATGGGGGAGAGACCCAGTACTTC. Protein: CASSPSNGGETQYF.

The chain combines TRBV18 with TRBJ1-2; no clear D. There are 13 residues in the CDR3. CDR1 and CDR2 (germline): KGHSH, LQKENI. The V and J ends lost 2 bases and 2 bases respectively, with 6 bases between them. The CDR3 DNA reads TGTGCCAGCTCACCAGGAGGGAACTATGGCTACACCTTC. It specifies CASSPGGNYGYTF.

The rearrangement uses TRBV15 and TRBJ2-5, with D unclear. Germline-derived CDR1 and CDR2 are LNHNV and YYDKDF (reference sequence). V was trimmed by 0 bases and J by 3 bases, leaving 8 bases between them. CDR3 length equals 14 residues. The CDR3: CATSRDVAKETQYF. The DNA for the CDR3 is TGTGCCACCAGCAGAGATGTGGCTAAAGAGACCCAGTACTTC.

V and J are TRBV6-1 and TRBJ2-3; TRBD2 matches at 12 bases. CDR3 length equals 15 residues. From germline, CDR1 is MNHNS and CDR2 SASEGT. J was trimmed by 7 bases and V by 4 bases; bases with no gene match: 6. CDR3 sequence reads: CASSATSGGGYTQYF. The CDR3 coding sequence is TGTGCCAGCAGTGCGACTAGCGGGGGAGGGTATACGCAGTATTTT.

This chain uses TRBV7-9 with TRBJ1-2; D uncertain. V was trimmed by 1 base and J by 6 bases, leaving 9 bases between them. CDR3 length equals 13 residues. Germline V gene lookup returns CDR1 SEHNR and CDR2 FQNEAQ (reference sequence). CDR3 in DNA: TGTGCCAGCAGCTTAGTTGGAACCGATGGCTACACCTTC. Its protein product is CASSLVGTDGYTF.

The chain recombines TRBV19 with TRBJ1-5; possibly TRBD1 for D (5 bases). Germline-derived CDR1 and CDR2 are LNHDA and SQIVND (reference sequence). V was pared by 3 bases and J by 9 bases, with 18 bases between. The CDR3 has 15 residues. The CDR3 DNA is TGTGCCAGTAGTATTATGGGGGTCCCTCTCTCGCCCCAGCATTTT. It codes for CASSIMGVPLSPQHF.

This clone appeared a few times. This chain connects TRBV6-5 to TRBJ2-7; 8 nucleotides line up with TRBD1. Germline V gives CDR1 MNHEY, CDR2 SVGAGI. Unmatched junction bases numbered 5, after V lost 6 bases and J lost 1 base. The CDR3 contains 14 residues. Written as DNA, the CDR3 is TGTGCCAGCAGCCCGACAGGGGCTTCCTACGAGCAGTACGTC. Amino acid sequence: CASSPTGASYEQYV.

The chain links TRBV5-5 to TRBJ2-7; perhaps TRBD1 as D (6 bases). The CDR3 totals 14 residues. Deletions cut 4 bases from V and 0 bases from J, with 11 bases between. The V gene's germline CDR1 is SGHKS and CDR2 YYEKEE (reference sequence). CDR3 nucleotide sequence: TGTGCCAGCAGCACTAACAGGGTCTCCTACGAGCAGTACGTC. Translation gives CASSTNRVSYEQYV.